Sequencing of this TCR beta chain was carried out in a study of blood T cell repertoires in COVID-19. Study context: Sources were T cells, B-cell-depleted T cells, or PBMCs; the material itself was cDNA or gDNA.

Original processing notes: Estimated nucleated cell counts came from reference gene primer amplification. Measured with immunoSEQ multiplex PCR; TCRdb has only the in-frame clones, and not every one. That table supplies the V and J calls and clone size; D and trimming were determined from the DNA. The data contain about 210,000 clones, under 90% of them seen just once; the ten biggest clones take up under 12%. Germline loops: CDR1 SGHRS, CDR2 YFSETQ. V gave up 3 bases and J gave up 2 bases; unmatched junction bases: 4. The CDR3 is made up of 15 amino acids. The clonotype originates from a woman older than 75 with COVID-19, enrolled during active disease. Sequencing was performed on peripheral blood. The gene calls are TRBV5-1 and TRBJ2-3; 9 bases match TRBD2. The CDR3, as DNA: TGCGCCAGCAGCTCTAGCGGGGAGAACACAGATACGCAGTATTTT. Protein product: CASSSSGENTDTQYF.